This TCR beta chain originates from a study of CD8 T cells in ankylosing spondylitis. Study results and limitations: A TCR beta motif of about eight highly homologous variants appeared characteristic of ankylosing spondylitis blood. Peripheral blood samples showed relatively rare disease-linked clones, and these clones were CD8+.

Each CDR3 protein gets one entry after TCRdb re-called the 5' RACE reads with MiXCR. Altogether about 840,000 distinct CDR3 sequences are present, about 10% being singletons, with the ten largest covering 0.51%. About this clonotype itself: Antigen: not known.

The CDR3 is made up of 16 amino acids. Trimming at V came to 1 base and at J to 5 bases, leaving 10 bases not matched to a gene. Germline V CDR1 and CDR2: DFQATT, SNEGSKA (reference sequence). This TCR was recovered from a male donor with ankylosing spondylitis. Specimen: blood, either unsorted or a sorted T cell fraction (not recorded which). The chain combines TRBV20-1 with TRBJ2-3; 9 positions agree with TRBD2. CDR3 sequence reads: CSARGSLAGVIDTQYF. In DNA form, the CDR3 reads TGCAGTGCTAGAGGGTCCTTAGCGGGAGTAATAGATACGCAGTATTTT.